The present entry profiles one TCR beta chain with its context. In germline, CDR1 is GTSNPN, CDR2 SVGIG (reference sequence). V was clipped by 4 bases and J by 1 base, with 7 bases between them. This CDR3 contains 13 residues. This specimen belongs to a study of shared clonotypes between healthy human individuals. Sequenced by immunoSEQ multiplex PCR; TCRdb stores in-frame clones only, minus some. The sample yields 490,000 or so clones, around three quarters seen once. This chain connects TRBV30 to TRBJ2-2; no clear D gene. The sequencing sample was made of PBMCs. This clonotype was sampled from a woman aged 40 to 49 in good health. Some clones in this sample may be carry-over from other donors' samples. CDR3 nucleotide sequence: TGTGCCTGGAACCAGCGGAACACCGGGGAGCTGTTTTTT. Its protein product is CAWNQRNTGELFF.